This TCR beta chain was sequenced for a study of T cells in Graves' hyperthyroidism and ophthalmopathy. Across the whole study: The blood sample was taken at first diagnosis, before treatment began. General observations from the study: Most clonotypes expanded in the thyroid (above 0.001) were also present in blood. Ophthalmopathy and stable hyperthyroidism were told apart by a 13 V-J model.

Many counts were recorded for this clonotype. No antigen is known for it. Looked up from germline, CDR1 is SQVTM and CDR2 is ANQGSEA. The V and J ends lost 7 bases and 6 bases, in that order; junction bases with no gene match: 0. The CDR3 spans 10 residues. The source material, RNA transcripts, was used to amplify TCR beta CDR3 regions. Using the HTBI primer set, a first-round RT-PCR was run on the TCR CDR3. TCRdb re-analysed the multiplex PCR reads in MiXCR, keeping a single row per CDR3 protein. The table lists a few hundred thousand distinct CDR3 sequences, 16% of them singletons, with 25% to 30% in the top ten. Isolation of PBMCs was performed on 8.5 to 10 ml fresh peripheral blood.

The material sequenced was blood. The V call is TRBV29-1, the J call TRBJ2-1; TRBD1 matches 7 bases. This TCR derives from a young woman with Graves' ophthalmopathy. The CDR3 spells CSAGGNEQFF. CDR3 DNA sequence: TGCAGCGCAGGGGGCAATGAGCAGTTCTTC.